These 21 T cell receptor beta chains were sequenced from one sample in a study of control samples from healthy donors and cancer patients. Using immunoSEQ multiplex PCR, the repertoire was profiled, and TCRdb retains in-frame clones only, with some absent. Of 150,000 to 200,000 clones in the sample, roughly 95% were seen once. Sequences were obtained from blood. The receptors were gathered from a woman younger than 45 in good health.

The gene calls are TRBV29-1 and TRBJ1-1; D is unresolved. The CDR3 spans 12 residues. The V end was cut by 5 bases, the J end by 0 bases, with 7 bases between. CDR1 is SQVTM and CDR2 is ANQGSEA in the germline V gene. The CDR3 region has the DNA TGCAGCGTTTCCTGGGTGAACACTGAAGCTTTCTTT. This encodes CSVSWVNTEAFF.

V and J are TRBV30 and TRBJ1-6; D is perhaps TRBD1 (5 bases). CDR1 is GTSNPN, CDR2 SVGIG, per germline (reference sequence). The CDR3 has 15 residues. The V gene lost 3 bases and the J gene lost 10 bases, with 19 bases spanning the gap. The CDR3 spells CAWSPKGFGRSPLHF. The DNA of the CDR3 is TGTGCCTGGAGCCCGAAGGGGTTCGGAAGGTCACCCCTCCACTTT. Complete variable domain (other parts from reference TRBV30 and TRBJ1-6): SQTIHQWPATLVQPVGSPLSLECTVEGTSNPNLYWYRQAAGRGLQLLFYSVGIGQISSEVPQNLSASRPQDRQFILSSKKLLLSDSGFYLCAWSPKGFGRSPLHFGNGTRLTVT.

This chain joins TRBV3-1 (or the pseudogene TRBV3-2) and TRBJ2-7, with D unresolved. Germline values: CDR1 LGHDT, CDR2 YNNKEL (reference sequence). The CDR3 length is 12 residues. The germline V and J ends were trimmed by 6 bases and 3 bases, with 9 bases remaining between them. CDR3 in DNA: TGTGCCAGCAGTGGGGTTTTCTACGAGCAGTACTTC. This gives the protein CASSGVFYEQYF.

This clone has a handful of counts. J is TRBJ2-1 and V is TRBV28; 11 bases align to TRBD2. This CDR3 comprises 15 residues. The ends lost 4 bases at V and 4 bases at J; junction bases unmatched: 3. Germline CDR1 is MDHEN and CDR2 is SYDVKM. CDR3 residues: CASSSLAGVYNEQFF. The CDR3 nucleotides read TGTGCCAGCAGTTCACTAGCGGGGGTATACAATGAGCAGTTCTTC.

The chain employs TRBV18 and TRBJ2-7; 8 bases line up with TRBD2. V lost 3 bases to trimming and J lost 5 bases; unmatched junction nucleotides: 3. The CDR3 has 13 residues. Germline values: CDR1 KGHSH, CDR2 LQKENI. The CDR3 DNA is TGTGCCAGCTCACCCCCGGGGGGGAACGAGCAGTACTTC. It codes for CASSPPGGNEQYF.

The V call is TRBV19, the J call TRBJ2-2; perhaps TRBD2 as D (5 bases). Per the germline V gene, CDR1 is LNHDA and CDR2 is SQIVND (reference sequence). The CDR3 is made up of 15 amino acids. V gave up 3 bases and J gave up 2 bases, with 10 bases separating them. CDR3 in DNA: TGTGCCAGTAGTATCCGGGGAGAAAACACCGGGGAGCTGTTTTTT. Amino acids: CASSIRGENTGELFF.

The V call is TRBV9, the J call TRBJ2-7; weak D call: TRBD2 (5 bases). CDR1 SGDLS and CDR2 YYNGEE come from the germline V gene. The CDR3 covers 12 residues. V was clipped by 0 bases and J by 7 bases, with 8 bases between them. The CDR3 reads CASSVDTGEQYF. In DNA, the CDR3 is TGTGCCAGCAGCGTAGATACGGGGGAGCAGTACTTC.

The gene calls are TRBV5-6 and TRBJ2-1; 7 nucleotides match TRBD1. Looked up from germline, CDR1 is SGHDT and CDR2 is YYEEEE. The J segment lost 8 bases and the V segment lost 3 bases, leaving 14 bases of the junction unmatched. The CDR3 extends over 16 amino acids. This chain's CDR3 is CASSSRQGMGRYEQFF. Here the CDR3 DNA reads TGTGCCAGCAGCTCTCGACAGGGAATGGGGCGGTATGAGCAGTTCTTC.

This chain connects TRBV28 to TRBJ2-2; D is uncertain. V lost 3 bases to trimming and J lost 3 bases, with 8 bases between them. The CDR3 contains 14 residues. Germline values: CDR1 MDHEN, CDR2 SYDVKM. The CDR3 DNA follows: TGTGCCAGCAGTTTCCCCCGGGACACCGGGGAGCTGTTTTTT. Protein: CASSFPRDTGELFF.

CDR3 region: CASSSPGGNQPQHF. Written as DNA, the CDR3 is TGTGCCAGCAGTTCACCAGGGGGCAATCAGCCCCAGCATTTT. This chain links TRBV6-5 with TRBJ1-5; weak D call: TRBD1 (6 bases). Looked up from germline, CDR1 is MNHEY and CDR2 is SVGAGI. The germline V and J ends were trimmed by 4 bases and 2 bases, with 9 bases remaining between them. The CDR3 extends over 14 amino acids.

This chain joins TRBV9 and TRBJ1-6; D not certain. This CDR3 is 13 amino acids long. CDR1 is SGDLS and CDR2 is YYNGEE in the germline V gene. Trimming cost V 6 bases and J 8 bases, with 12 bases left between them. The CDR3 DNA follows: TGTGCCAGCACCCCGGATCTCTATTCACCCCTCCACTTT. Its translation is CASTPDLYSPLHF. Drawing the rest from reference TRBV9 and TRBJ1-6, the complete variable domain is DSGVTQTPKHLITATGQRVTLRCSPRSGDLSVYWYQQSLDQGLQFLIQYYNGEERAKGNILERFSAQQFPDLHSELNLSSLELGDSALYFCASTPDLYSPLHFGNGTRLTVT.

This clone was seen a single time. Other nucleotide sequences from this sample produce the same CDR3. The V gene is TRBV10-3, the J gene TRBJ1-2, with TRBD1 as a possible D gene (5 bases). CDR1 and CDR2 from the germline V gene are ENHRY and SYGVKD. CDR3 length equals 14 residues. V lost 0 bases to trimming and J lost 4 bases, with 9 bases between them. The CDR3: CAISESGQGYGYTF. The CDR3 DNA sequence: TGTGCCATCAGTGAGTCGGGGCAGGGCTATGGCTACACCTTC.

V usage is TRBV10-3 and J usage is TRBJ1-5; D unresolved. V dropped 6 bases and J dropped 6 bases, with 15 bases sitting between them. Germline CDR1 reads ENHRY; CDR2 reads SYGVKD. This CDR3 region has 14 residues. The CDR3: CAISPDPSPQPQHF. The CDR3 coding sequence is TGTGCCATCAGCCCCGACCCCTCTCCTCAGCCCCAGCATTTT.

The V gene is TRBV6-5, the J gene TRBJ2-1, with 7 nucleotides matching TRBD1. CDR1 MNHEY and CDR2 SVGAGI come from the germline V gene. The CDR3 consists of 15 residues. After removal of 4 bases from V and 5 bases from J, the junction contained 8 bases not matched to a gene. The CDR3 DNA reads TGTGCCAGCAGTTCTCCCAGACAGGGAGACAATGAGCAGTTCTTC. It is translated as CASSSPRQGDNEQFF.

This chain uses TRBV7-9 with TRBJ1-3, with D uncertain. Looked up from germline, CDR1 is SEHNR and CDR2 is FQNEAQ (reference sequence). V was clipped by 5 bases and J by 1 base, with 12 bases between them. The CDR3 runs 15 residues. The CDR3 reads CASSRSGDSGNTIYF. The CDR3 region has the DNA TGTGCCAGCAGCCGGTCGGGCGATTCTGGAAACACCATATATTTT.

V gene TRBV6-5 combines with J gene TRBJ2-3; the D is unclear. This CDR3 contains 12 residues. Per the germline V gene, CDR1 is MNHEY and CDR2 is SVGAGI. The germline V and J ends were trimmed by 7 bases and 6 bases, with 11 bases remaining between them. DNA of the CDR3: TGTGCCAGCACCCGAGACGGGGATACGCAGTATTTT. Its translation is CASTRDGDTQYF.

The V call is TRBV28, the J call TRBJ1-1, with TRBD1 matching 7 bases. The germline CDR1 and CDR2 sequences are MDHEN and SYDVKM. The CDR3 is 15 residues long. V was clipped by 6 bases and J by 4 bases; unmatched bases: 11. The CDR3 DNA reads as TGTGCCAGCAGGAAAAAGACAGGGCTCTTCACTGAAGCTTTCTTT. Translation gives CASRKKTGLFTEAFF.

The rearrangement links TRBV10-2 to TRBJ2-1; D is possibly TRBD2 (6 bases). CDR1 is WSHSY, CDR2 SAAADI, per germline. Trimming removed 2 bases from V and 7 bases from J, with 18 bases in between. CDR3 length: 16 residues. As DNA, the CDR3 is TGCGCCAGCAGTGAGACTATGTGGGAGGTGGGTAATGAGCAGTTCTTC. It translates to CASSETMWEVGNEQFF.

This chain joins TRBV28 and TRBJ1-5; TRBD1 agrees at 11 bases. V dropped 6 bases and J dropped 6; count of bases not matched to a gene: 7. The CDR3 extends over 15 amino acids. Looked up from germline, CDR1 is MDHEN and CDR2 is SYDVKM. CDR3 nucleotide sequence: TGTGCCAGCAGCAAGAGGACAGGGGGCTTTCAGCCCCAGCATTTT. Its translation: CASSKRTGGFQPQHF. The full variable domain, with the rest looked up from reference TRBV28 and TRBJ1-5, is DVKVTQSSRYLVKRTGEKVFLECVQDMDHENMFWYRQDPGLGLRLIYFSYDVKMKEKGDIPEGYSVSREKKERFSLILESASTNQTSMYLCASSKRTGGFQPQHFGDGTRLSIL.

The chain couples TRBV28 to TRBJ2-5; 7 bases fit TRBD2. Germline V lookup: CDR1 MDHEN, CDR2 SYDVKM. The CDR3 spans 14 residues. V shed 4 bases, J shed 3 bases, and the junction held 5 bases outside the gene matches. CDR3 DNA sequence: TGTGCCAGCAGTTCCCTCGGGGGGAAAGAGACCCAGTACTTC. Translation: CASSSLGGKETQYF.

The chain recombines TRBV10-1 with TRBJ2-1, with D possibly matching TRBD1 (5 bases). The CDR3 consists of 12 residues. The ends were cut back, 3 bases at V and 10 bases at J, with 10 bases in the middle. Germline values: CDR1 WNHNN, CDR2 SYGVQD (reference sequence). For the CDR3, the DNA is TGCGCCAGCAGTGATGGGGCCGAGGAGCAGTTCTTC. It codes for CASSDGAEEQFF.